A selection of T cell receptor beta chains follows, all from one sample in a study of response to subunit inactivated influenza vaccine. TCRdb recomputed calls from the RT-PCR reads with MiXCR, one row per CDR3 protein. The sample holds 500,000 to 600,000 distinct CDR3 sequences, 12% seen once. The sample consisted of PBMCs from blood, taken on the day of vaccination. Source of these receptors: a man aged 45-65 years who received an inactivated influenza vaccine. CDR3s include the opening cysteine and the closing phenylalanine or tryptophan. D genes are given only for firm matches. Clone size is shown for a subset of rows, as once, few, many or a class of expanded clone.

>TRBJ2-7|few|TRBV5-1|-
CASSYGAGSYEQYF
TGCGCCAGCAGCTACGGCGCAGGCTCCTACGAGCAGTACTTC
>TRBJ2-3|-|TRBV29-1|TRBD2
CSLRGGGGGDTQYF
TGCAGCCTTCGAGGAGGCGGCGGGGGAGATACGCAGTATTTT
>TRBJ2-2|few|TRBV10-3|TRBD2
CASSGLAGPNTGELFF
TGTGCCTCCTCCGGGCTAGCGGGACCAAACACCGGGGAGCTGTTTTTT
>TRBJ2-7|few|TRBV5-6|-
CASSSTFGDPYEQYF
TGTGCCAGCAGCTCGACATTCGGGGATCCCTACGAGCAGTACTTC
>TRBJ1-5|few|TRBV11-2|TRBD1
CASSLQGGPNQPQHF
TGTGCCAGCAGCCTACAGGGGGGGCCTAATCAGCCCCAGCATTTT
>TRBJ2-7|few|TRBV9|TRBD1
CASSAGQGVWEQYF
TGTGCCAGCAGCGCCGGACAGGGGGTTTGGGAGCAGTACTTC
>TRBJ2-3|-|TRBV6-5|-
CASSYGTFASTDTQYF
TGTGCCAGCAGTTACGGGACGTTCGCTAGCACAGATACGCAGTATTTT
>TRBJ2-1|-|TRBV6-5|-
CASSYGWGVHNEQFF
TGTGCCAGCAGTTACGGGTGGGGGGTCCACAATGAGCAGTTCTTC
>TRBJ2-1|few|TRBV9|TRBD2
CASSVGSGPPNEQFF
TGTGCCAGCAGCGTAGGTAGCGGGCCCCCCAATGAGCAGTTCTTC
>TRBJ1-5|many|TRBV12-3/TRBV12-4|-
CASTLGISNQPQHF
TGTGCCAGCACCTTAGGGATTAGCAATCAGCCCCAGCATTTT
>TRBJ1-1|few|TRBV15|-
CATSREAFTEAFF
TGTGCCACCAGCAGAGAGGCCTTCACTGAAGCTTTCTTT
>TRBJ2-2|-|TRBV7-2|-
CASSGTWGNTGELFF
TGTGCCAGCAGCGGAACGTGGGGGAACACCGGGGAGCTGTTTTTT
>TRBJ2-7|-|TRBV9|-
CASSVEEGSYEQYF
TGTGCCAGCAGCGTCGAGGAAGGCTCCTACGAGCAGTACTTC
>TRBJ1-1|many|TRBV5-1|-
CASSLARGLEAFF
TGCGCCAGCAGCTTGGCCCGGGGGCTGGAAGCTTTCTTT
>TRBJ2-7|few|TRBV28|TRBD1
CASAGTVGSEQYF
TGTGCCAGCGCCGGGACAGTCGGCAGCGAGCAGTACTTC
>TRBJ1-5|few|TRBV24-1|TRBD1
CATQGQGQNQPQHF
TGTGCCACCCAAGGACAGGGCCAGAATCAGCCCCAGCATTTT
>TRBJ1-1|few|TRBV7-2|TRBD1
CASSLETGKTFF
TGTGCCAGCAGCTTAGAGACAGGGAAAACTTTCTTT
>TRBJ2-5|-|TRBV28|TRBD1
CASSSHSTGQVETQYF
TGTGCCAGCAGTTCCCACTCGACAGGGCAGGTGGAGACCCAGTACTTC
>TRBJ2-7|-|TRBV11-2|-
CASSPLGGAGPGEQYF
TGTGCCAGCAGCCCCCTAGGGGGGGCAGGGCCCGGCGAGCAGTACTTC
>TRBJ1-1|few|TRBV18|-
CASSQVSSGTEAFF
TGTGCCAGCTCCCAGGTCTCCTCTGGCACTGAAGCTTTCTTT
>TRBJ2-1|-|TRBV12-3/TRBV12-4|TRBD2
CASSSRLAGGPEGQFF
TGTGCCAGCAGTTCACGACTTGCGGGGGGGCCCGAAGGCCAGTTCTTC
>TRBJ2-1|-|TRBV6-5|-
CASSYSWGFYNEQFF
TGTGCCAGCAGTTACTCTTGGGGGTTCTACAATGAGCAGTTCTTC
>TRBJ2-3|many|TRBV15|-
CATSRTGDTQYF
TGTGCCACCAGCAGAACGGGGGATACGCAGTATTTT
>TRBJ2-1|-|TRBV7-2|TRBD2
CASGTSGGLVPLF
TGTGCCAGCGGGACTAGCGGGGGGTTAGTTCCCCTCTTC
>TRBJ2-1|-|TRBV18|-
CASSPNVRGSYNEQFF
TGTGCCAGCTCACCAAATGTGAGGGGCTCCTACAATGAGCAGTTCTTC
>TRBJ2-7|-|TRBV14|-
CASSQGLGRDNEQYF
TGTGCCAGCAGCCAAGGACTAGGCCGGGATAACGAGCAGTACTTC
>TRBJ2-7|-|TRBV7-9|-
CASSTTVGAGTYEQYF
TGTGCCAGCAGCACTACTGTGGGGGCAGGTACCTACGAGCAGTACTTC